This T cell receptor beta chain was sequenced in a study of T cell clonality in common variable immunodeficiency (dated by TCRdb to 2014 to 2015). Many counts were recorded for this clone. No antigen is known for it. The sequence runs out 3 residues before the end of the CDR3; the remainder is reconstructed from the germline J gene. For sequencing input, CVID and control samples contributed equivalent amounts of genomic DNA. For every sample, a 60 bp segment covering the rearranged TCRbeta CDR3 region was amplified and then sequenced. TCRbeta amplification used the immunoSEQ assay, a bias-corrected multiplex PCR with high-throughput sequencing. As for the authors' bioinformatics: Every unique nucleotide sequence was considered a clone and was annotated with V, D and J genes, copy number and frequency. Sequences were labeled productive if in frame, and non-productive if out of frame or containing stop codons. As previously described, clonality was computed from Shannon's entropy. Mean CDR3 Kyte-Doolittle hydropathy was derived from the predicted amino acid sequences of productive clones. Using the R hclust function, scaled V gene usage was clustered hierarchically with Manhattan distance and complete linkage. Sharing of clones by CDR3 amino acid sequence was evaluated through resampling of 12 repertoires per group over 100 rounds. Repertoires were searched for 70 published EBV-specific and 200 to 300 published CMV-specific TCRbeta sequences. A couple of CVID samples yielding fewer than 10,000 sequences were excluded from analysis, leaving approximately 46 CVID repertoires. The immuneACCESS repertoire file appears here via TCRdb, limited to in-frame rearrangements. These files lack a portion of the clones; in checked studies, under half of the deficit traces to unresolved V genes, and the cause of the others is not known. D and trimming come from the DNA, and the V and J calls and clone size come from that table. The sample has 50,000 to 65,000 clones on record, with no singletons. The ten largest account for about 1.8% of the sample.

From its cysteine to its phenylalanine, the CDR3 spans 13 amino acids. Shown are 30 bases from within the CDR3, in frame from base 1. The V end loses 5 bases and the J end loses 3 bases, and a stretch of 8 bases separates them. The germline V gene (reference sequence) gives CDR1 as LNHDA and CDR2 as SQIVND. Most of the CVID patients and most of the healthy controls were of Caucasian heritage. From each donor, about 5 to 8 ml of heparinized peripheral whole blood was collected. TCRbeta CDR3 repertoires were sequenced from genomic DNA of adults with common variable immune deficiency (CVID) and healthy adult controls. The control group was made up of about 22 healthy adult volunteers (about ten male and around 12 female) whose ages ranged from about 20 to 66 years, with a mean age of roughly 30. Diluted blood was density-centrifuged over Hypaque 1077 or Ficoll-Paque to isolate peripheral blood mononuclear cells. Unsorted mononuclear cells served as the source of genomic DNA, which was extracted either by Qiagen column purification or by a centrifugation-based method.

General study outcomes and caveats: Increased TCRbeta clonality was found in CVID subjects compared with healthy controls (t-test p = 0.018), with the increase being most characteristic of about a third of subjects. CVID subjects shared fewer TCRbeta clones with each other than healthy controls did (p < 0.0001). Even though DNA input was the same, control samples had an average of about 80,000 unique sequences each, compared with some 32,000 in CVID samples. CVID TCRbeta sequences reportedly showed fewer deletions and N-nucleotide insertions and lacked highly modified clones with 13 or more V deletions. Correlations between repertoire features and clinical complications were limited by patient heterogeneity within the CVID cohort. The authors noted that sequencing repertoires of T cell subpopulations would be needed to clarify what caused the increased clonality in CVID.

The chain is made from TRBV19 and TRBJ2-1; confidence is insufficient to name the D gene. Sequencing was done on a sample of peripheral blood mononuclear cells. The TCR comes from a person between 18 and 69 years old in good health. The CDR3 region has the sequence CASSPINYNEQFF. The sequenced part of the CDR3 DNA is TGTGCCAGTAGTCCCATCAACTACAATGAG.